This T cell receptor beta chain was obtained from a study of Ad26.COV2.S vaccination and SARS-CoV-2 variants. Study overall: Once or twice, 56 days apart, Ad26.COV2.S was delivered intramuscularly.

The V and J ends lost 1 base and 6 bases respectively, with 11 bases between them. Germline V gene data show CDR1 as SGHDT and CDR2 as YYEEEE. CDR3 length: 13 amino acids. Notes on this clone: Its specificity is not known.

As to treatment: 15 to 20 received Ad26.COV2.S at low or high dose, single or two shots; about 5 received placebo; per-sample allocation not given. Sample collection was performed on day 63 after the first vaccine or placebo injection. Donation came from an adult in Boston who was aged 18-55 years. Study-wide points: Researchers cautioned that TCR breadth and depth analyses may have underestimated total T cell responses.

TCRdb's table, derived via immunoSEQ multiplex PCR, lists solely in-frame clones and lacks some. The profile shows 500,000 or so clones, about 91% of them singletons. The sample in question was peripheral blood, obtained in a trial of Ad26.COV2.S vaccine versus placebo. The J gene is TRBJ2-7, the V gene TRBV5-6; D is unclear. This TCR came from a person aged 18-60 years who received the Ad26.COV2.S COVID-19 vaccine or a placebo. CDR3 in amino acids: CASSLHRAGEQYV. The CDR3, as DNA: TGTGCCAGCAGCTTGCATCGGGCAGGCGAGCAGTACGTC.